A selection of T cell receptor beta chains follows, all from one sample in a study of blood T cell repertoires in COVID-19. Libraries were prepared by immunoSEQ multiplex PCR; TCRdb keeps only in-frame clonotypes and omits some of them. The sample has 110,000 or so clones, more than 60% seen once. The specimen was peripheral blood. These receptors originate from a man over 45 with acute or convalescent COVID-19. The CDR3 runs from the conserved cysteine through the conserved F or W. The D gene is left open where the match is weak. Not all rows give a size; the values are once, few, many and, for expanded clones, a class.

v_gene	abundance	d_gene	j_gene	CDR3aa	CDR3nt
TRBV4-1	.	.	TRBJ2-3	CASSPGLAKSTDTQYF	TGCGCCAGCAGCCCTGGACTTGCCAAAAGCACAGATACGCAGTATTTT
TRBV5-5	.	.	TRBJ2-4	CASSRGAALAKNIQYF	TGTGCCAGCAGTCGGGGGGCTGCTCTAGCCAAAAACATTCAGTACTTC
TRBV28	.	.	TRBJ1-1	CALIGGGTEAFF	TGTGCTTTAATTGGGGGGGGAACTGAAGCTTTCTTT
TRBV20-1	.	.	TRBJ2-7	CSARDHYEQYF	TGCAGTGCTAGAGATCACTACGAGCAGTACTTC
TRBV28	.	TRBD1	TRBJ2-7	CASSLLGTVHYEQYF	TGTGCCAGCAGTTTATTGGGGACAGTCCACTACGAGCAGTACTTC
TRBV10-3	.	TRBD1	TRBJ1-2	CAISEYWTGVEEYGYTF	TGTGCCATCAGTGAGTACTGGACAGGGGTTGAAGAATATGGCTACACCTTC
TRBV5-4	.	.	TRBJ1-3	CASSSSGGVGNTIYF	TGTGCCAGCAGCTCCTCTGGAGGGGTTGGAAACACCATATATTTT
TRBV3-1/TRBV3-2	.	TRBD1	TRBJ1-4	CASSQRQGFEKLFF	TGTGCCAGCAGCCAACGACAGGGTTTTGAAAAACTGTTTTTT
TRBV28	.	TRBD2	TRBJ2-1	CATGGRAWNEQFF	TGTGCTACGGGGGGGAGGGCCTGGAATGAGCAGTTCTTC
TRBV18	once	.	TRBJ1-1	CASSPLGDTEAFF	TGTGCCAGCTCACCACTCGGGGATACTGAAGCTTTCTTT
TRBV27	once	TRBD1	TRBJ1-1	CASSRQGGRTEAFF	TGTGCCAGCAGTAGACAGGGGGGACGCACTGAAGCTTTCTTT
TRBV15	.	.	TRBJ1-2	CATSRGQDNYGYTF	TGTGCCACCAGCAGAGGACAGGATAACTATGGCTACACCTTC
TRBV5-1	.	TRBD1	TRBJ1-5	CASSFAGGSNQPQHF	TGCGCCAGCAGCTTCGCAGGGGGGAGCAATCAGCCCCAGCATTTT
TRBV19	.	.	TRBJ1-6	CASTSDRDYNSPLHF	.
TRBV11-3	few	.	TRBJ2-3	CASSETSTDTQYF	TGTGCCAGCAGCGAAACTAGCACAGATACGCAGTATTTT
TRBV19	.	.	TRBJ2-2	CASRYTGELFF	TGTGCCAGTCGGTACACCGGGGAGCTGTTTTTT
TRBV19	.	.	TRBJ1-3	CASTWRASGNTIYF	TGTGCCAGTACTTGGAGGGCCTCTGGAAACACCATATATTTT
TRBV29-1	.	.	TRBJ2-4	CSVQLAKNIQYF	TGCAGCGTTCAGTTAGCCAAAAACATTCAGTACTTC
TRBV11-2	.	.	TRBJ2-3	CASSFPSPDTQYF	TGTGCCAGCAGCTTCCCGAGCCCAGATACGCAGTATTTT
TRBV28	.	.	TRBJ1-4	CASSFRHTTNEKLFF	TGTGCCAGCAGTTTCCGACACACAACTAATGAAAAACTGTTTTTT
TRBV12-3/TRBV12-4	.	TRBD1	TRBJ1-1	CASNRGANTEAFF	TGTGCCAGCAACAGGGGCGCGAACACTGAAGCTTTCTTT
TRBV11-2	.	.	TRBJ1-2	CASSLAVDTHRYGYTF	TGTGCCAGCAGCTTAGCAGTCGACACACATCGGTATGGCTACACCTTC
TRBV5-6	.	.	TRBJ1-5	CASSLLSSEGQPQHF	TGTGCCAGCAGCTTGCTTTCGTCAGAGGGTCAGCCCCAGCATTTT
TRBV5-6	many	.	TRBJ1-3	CASSPYREFSGNTIYF	TGTGCCAGCAGTCCCTACAGGGAATTCTCTGGAAACACCATATATTTT
TRBV7-6	.	.	TRBJ2-5	CASSQGETQYF	TGTGCCAGCAGCCAGGGGGAGACCCAGTACTTC
TRBV4-2	.	TRBD2	TRBJ2-7	CASSQDRLAGSYEQYF	TGTGCCAGCAGCCAAGATCGGCTAGCGGGGAGCTACGAGCAGTACTTC
TRBV3-1/TRBV3-2	.	TRBD2	TRBJ2-1	CASSQVTSGYSYNEQFF	TGTGCCAGCAGCCAAGTTACTAGCGGATACTCCTACAATGAGCAGTTCTTC
TRBV7-9	.	.	TRBJ1-2	CASSLVGGEHYGYTF	TGTGCCAGCAGCTTAGTGGGGGGAGAACACTATGGCTACACCTTC
TRBV9	.	TRBD2	TRBJ2-3	CASSVQSRGGTDTQYF	TGTGCCAGCAGCGTTCAATCGCGGGGGGGCACAGATACGCAGTATTTT
TRBV4-1	.	.	TRBJ1-2	CASSQGPKRTPSNYGYTF	TGCGCCAGCAGCCAAGGACCTAAACGGACACCGTCTAACTATGGCTACACCTTC
TRBV19	.	.	TRBJ1-4	CASSETVNEKLFF	TGTGCCAGTAGCGAGACAGTTAATGAAAAACTGTTTTTT
TRBV4-1	.	TRBD2	TRBJ2-2	CASSQEDSGGTGELFF	TGCGCCAGCAGCCAAGAGGATAGCGGGGGGACCGGGGAGCTGTTTTTT